Listed below are T cell receptor beta chains from one sample, sequenced in a study of T cells in Graves' hyperthyroidism and ophthalmopathy. A single record per CDR3 protein comes from TCRdb applying MiXCR to the multiplex PCR reads. The repertoire consists of 300,000 to 500,000 distinct CDR3 sequences, with about 14% occurring once and the leading ten covering approximately 27%. Material for sequencing was blood. These receptors all come from a man in his forties or fifties with Graves' ophthalmopathy. Each CDR3 is given without its conserved first and last residue. Each record gives: clone size, D gene, V gene, CDR3 protein. D genes are given only for firm matches. The size field is filled for only some rows; it gives once, few, many or a size class.

clone_size: many
d_call: .
v_call: TRBV28
cdr3_aa: ASSLPAALNTEAF

clone_size: few
d_call: TRBD2
v_call: TRBV15
cdr3_aa: ATRGLTSGNSCEQY

clone_size: many
d_call: .
v_call: TRBV7-8
cdr3_aa: ASSLLATAQETQY

clone_size: few
d_call: TRBD2
v_call: TRBV30
cdr3_aa: AWSTTSHYEQY

clone_size: few
d_call: .
v_call: TRBV15
cdr3_aa: ATGGLTGGRTGELF

clone_size: .
d_call: TRBD2
v_call: TRBV2
cdr3_aa: ASSDTSGRALEQY

clone_size: few
d_call: TRBD2
v_call: TRBV7-2
cdr3_aa: ASSQGVSSSGNTQY

clone_size: many
d_call: .
v_call: TRBV13
cdr3_aa: ASSPTRGTNYGYT

clone_size: many
d_call: .
v_call: TRBV5-1
cdr3_aa: ASSLMGAGDEKLF

clone_size: many
d_call: TRBD2
v_call: TRBV3-1
cdr3_aa: ASSQTGGTQY

clone_size: many
d_call: TRBD2
v_call: TRBV28
cdr3_aa: ASSSPWLAGGSQETQY

clone_size: many
d_call: .
v_call: TRBV20-1
cdr3_aa: SARDRGFSGVQETQY

clone_size: .
d_call: .
v_call: TRBV15
cdr3_aa: ATSTGGGANVLT

clone_size: many
d_call: .
v_call: TRBV30
cdr3_aa: AYPSADYGYT

clone_size: few
d_call: .
v_call: TRBV5-4
cdr3_aa: ASSPRRGRSPLH